A selection of T cell receptor beta chains follows, all from one sample in a study of T cell changes during pregnancy in multiple sclerosis. Clones were read by immunoSEQ multiplex PCR, and TCRdb kept only the in-frame ones, dropping some. The sample carries under 110,000 clones, more than 85% recorded once. Sequenced material: peripheral blood, taken in the second trimester of pregnancy. All receptors derive from a female donor with multiple sclerosis, enrolled in a pregnancy study. Both conserved end residues are part of each CDR3. D genes are given only for firm matches. Not every row has a clone size; where given, it reads once, few, many or a size class.

v_call: TRBV6-5; j_call: TRBJ2-7; clone_size: NA; d_call: NA; cdr3_nt: TGTGCCAGCACCAAACCGGGACAATCCTACGAGCAGTACTTC; cdr3_aa: CASTKPGQSYEQYF
v_call: TRBV29-1; j_call: TRBJ2-7; clone_size: NA; d_call: TRBD2; cdr3_nt: TGCAGCGTGACCCGGGGTAGCGGGAGTACCGAGCAGTACTTC; cdr3_aa: CSVTRGSGSTEQYF
v_call: TRBV7-8; j_call: TRBJ2-5; clone_size: NA; d_call: NA; cdr3_nt: TGTGCCAGCAGCACTCAAACAGTACAAGAGACCCAGTACTTC; cdr3_aa: CASSTQTVQETQYF
v_call: TRBV5-6; j_call: TRBJ2-7; clone_size: once; d_call: NA; cdr3_nt: TGTGCCAGCAGGATATGGGGCACAAGCTCCTACGAGCAGTACTTC; cdr3_aa: CASRIWGTSSYEQYF
v_call: TRBV4-2; j_call: TRBJ1-1; clone_size: NA; d_call: NA; cdr3_nt: TGTGCCAGCAGCCAAGATCAGGTGAAAGCTTTCTTT; cdr3_aa: CASSQDQVKAFF
v_call: TRBV5-1; j_call: TRBJ2-1; clone_size: NA; d_call: TRBD2; cdr3_nt: TGCGCCAGCAGCTTCTCTAGCGGAATAGACAATGAGCAGTTCTTC; cdr3_aa: CASSFSSGIDNEQFF
v_call: TRBV4-1; j_call: TRBJ1-2; clone_size: NA; d_call: TRBD1; cdr3_nt: TGCGCCAGCAGAGGACAGGGCGTAGGCTATGGCTACACCTTC; cdr3_aa: CASRGQGVGYGYTF
v_call: TRBV28; j_call: TRBJ2-7; clone_size: NA; d_call: NA; cdr3_nt: TGTGCCACACGCGGCCGGTCCGCTGACGAGCAGTACTTC; cdr3_aa: CATRGRSADEQYF
v_call: TRBV5-8; j_call: TRBJ1-4; clone_size: NA; d_call: TRBD1; cdr3_nt: TGTGCCAGCAGTCCTTGGTCAGGGGGCACTTCAACTAATGAAAAACTGTTTTTT; cdr3_aa: CASSPWSGGTSTNEKLFF
v_call: TRBV15; j_call: TRBJ2-1; clone_size: NA; d_call: TRBD2; cdr3_nt: TGTGCCACCAGCAGAGATGGGGGGGATGAGCAGTTCTTC; cdr3_aa: CATSRDGGDEQFF
v_call: TRBV7-2; j_call: TRBJ1-2; clone_size: NA; d_call: NA; cdr3_nt: TGTGCCAGCAGCTCTAAGGGGTGGGACTATGGCTACACCTTC; cdr3_aa: CASSSKGWDYGYTF
v_call: TRBV18; j_call: TRBJ2-1; clone_size: NA; d_call: TRBD2; cdr3_nt: TGTGCCAGCTCACCAGCGGGACTAGCGGGAGCAGGGGCTTCCTACAATGAGCAGTTCTTC; cdr3_aa: CASSPAGLAGAGASYNEQFF
v_call: TRBV27; j_call: TRBJ2-7; clone_size: NA; d_call: TRBD2; cdr3_nt: TGTGCCAGCAGTTTAAGGGCAGGGACTAGGGACGAGCAGTACTTC; cdr3_aa: CASSLRAGTRDEQYF
v_call: TRBV18; j_call: TRBJ2-7; clone_size: NA; d_call: NA; cdr3_nt: TGTGCCAGCACCCCGGGGAACTCCTACGAGCAGTACTTC; cdr3_aa: CASTPGNSYEQYF
v_call: TRBV28; j_call: TRBJ2-5; clone_size: NA; d_call: TRBD2; cdr3_nt: TGTGCCAGCAGCGCTCTAGCGGGAGGGATCGGGATGGAGACCCAGTACTTC; cdr3_aa: CASSALAGGIGMETQYF
v_call: TRBV2; j_call: TRBJ2-5; clone_size: NA; d_call: TRBD2; cdr3_nt: TGTGCCAGCAGTAACCAGCCCCCCCGGCGGGAGGGGGGGGAGACCCAGTACTTC; cdr3_aa: CASSNQPPRREGGETQYF
v_call: TRBV28; j_call: TRBJ2-7; clone_size: NA; d_call: NA; cdr3_nt: TGTGCCAGCAGCTCAACGGGGGAGCAGTACTTC; cdr3_aa: CASSSTGEQYF
v_call: TRBV30; j_call: TRBJ2-2; clone_size: few; d_call: NA; cdr3_nt: TGTGCCGAAGGGGCGGGGTCCAGCACCGGGGAGCTGTTTTTT; cdr3_aa: CAEGAGSSTGELFF
v_call: TRBV30; j_call: TRBJ2-1; clone_size: NA; d_call: NA; cdr3_nt: TGTGCCTGGAACGGGCGGGGGCTTTCCTACAATGAGCAGTTCTTC; cdr3_aa: CAWNGRGLSYNEQFF
v_call: TRBV13; j_call: TRBJ1-2; clone_size: NA; d_call: TRBD1; cdr3_nt: TGTGCCAGCAGCCGGGACAGGGAAAACTATGGCTACACCTTC; cdr3_aa: CASSRDRENYGYTF
v_call: TRBV7-9; j_call: TRBJ1-2; clone_size: NA; d_call: NA; cdr3_nt: TGTGCCAGCAGCTTAGCGCAGGGAAGTAACTATGGCTACACCTTC; cdr3_aa: CASSLAQGSNYGYTF
v_call: TRBV10-2; j_call: TRBJ1-1; clone_size: NA; d_call: NA; cdr3_nt: TGCGCCAGCAGTGAAGGAGACACTGAAGCTTTCTTT; cdr3_aa: CASSEGDTEAFF
v_call: TRBV4-3; j_call: TRBJ2-3; clone_size: NA; d_call: TRBD2; cdr3_nt: TGCGCCAGCAGCCAAGAATGGCGGGAGCCAGATACGCAGTATTTT; cdr3_aa: CASSQEWREPDTQYF
v_call: TRBV29-1; j_call: TRBJ2-5; clone_size: few; d_call: NA; cdr3_nt: TGCAGCGCCGAGGGGGGGGTGGTCAGAGAGACCCAGTACTTC; cdr3_aa: CSAEGGVVRETQYF
v_call: TRBV27; j_call: TRBJ2-2; clone_size: NA; d_call: TRBD1; cdr3_nt: TGTGCCAGCAGTTTGACAGGGATGGGCACCGGGGAGCTGTTTTTT; cdr3_aa: CASSLTGMGTGELFF
v_call: TRBV18; j_call: TRBJ2-3; clone_size: NA; d_call: NA; cdr3_nt: TGTGCCAGCTCACCACCGGTCAGGGTCAGTACGCAGTATTTT; cdr3_aa: CASSPPVRVSTQYF
v_call: TRBV28; j_call: TRBJ2-3; clone_size: NA; d_call: TRBD1; cdr3_nt: TGTGCCAGCAGTTCTCTTCCGGGACAGGAGACCGGAGATACGCGGTATTTT; cdr3_aa: CASSSLPGQETGDTRYF
v_call: TRBV5-4; j_call: TRBJ2-7; clone_size: NA; d_call: NA; cdr3_nt: TGTGCCAGCACGCGGGAACCCGGGGAGCACGAGCAGTACTTC; cdr3_aa: CASTREPGEHEQYF
v_call: TRBV19; j_call: TRBJ2-4; clone_size: NA; d_call: NA; cdr3_nt: TGTGCCAGTAGTAGGCTAAACATTCAGTACTTC; cdr3_aa: CASSRLNIQYF
v_call: TRBV11-3; j_call: TRBJ2-1; clone_size: NA; d_call: NA; cdr3_nt: TGTGCCAGCAGCAGAGAGGAAAACAATGAGCAGTTCTTC; cdr3_aa: CASSREENNEQFF
v_call: TRBV12-2; j_call: TRBJ2-7; clone_size: NA; d_call: NA; cdr3_nt: TGTGCAAGTCGCTTAGATAATACTAGCGGGAGGAACGAGCAGTACTTC; cdr3_aa: CASRLDNTSGRNEQYF
v_call: TRBV7-2; j_call: TRBJ2-4; clone_size: once; d_call: NA; cdr3_nt: TGTGCCAGCAGCTTAGGGCCGGGAGCCGCAAACATTCAGTACTTC; cdr3_aa: CASSLGPGAANIQYF
v_call: TRBV21-1; j_call: TRBJ2-3; clone_size: NA; d_call: NA; cdr3_nt: TGTGCCAGCAGCAAAGAGGCTAGCGGGAGGGCTGAAAAGGGCCATACGCAGTATTTT; cdr3_aa: CASSKEASGRAEKGHTQYF
v_call: TRBV6-5; j_call: TRBJ2-2; clone_size: NA; d_call: NA; cdr3_nt: TGTGCCAGCAGTTACTCGACGCAGGCCACCGGGGAGCTGTTTTTT; cdr3_aa: CASSYSTQATGELFF
v_call: TRBV28; j_call: TRBJ1-5; clone_size: NA; d_call: NA; cdr3_nt: TGTGCCAGCAGTTTATGGGGGGGGAGGGGCTCGGATCAGCCCCAGCATTTT; cdr3_aa: CASSLWGGRGSDQPQHF
v_call: TRBV27; j_call: TRBJ1-1; clone_size: NA; d_call: TRBD1; cdr3_nt: TGTGCCAGCAGTCCCCTACAGGGGACAAACACTGAAGCTTTCTTT; cdr3_aa: CASSPLQGTNTEAFF
v_call: TRBV9; j_call: TRBJ2-3; clone_size: NA; d_call: TRBD2; cdr3_nt: TGTGCCAGCAGCGTAGACCCCCGCGGGAGGGCAGATACGCAGTATTTT; cdr3_aa: CASSVDPRGRADTQYF
v_call: TRBV18; j_call: TRBJ2-3; clone_size: NA; d_call: NA; cdr3_nt: TGTGCCAGCTCACCACCGGCCAGAAGCACAGATACGCAGTATTTT; cdr3_aa: CASSPPARSTDTQYF
v_call: TRBV9; j_call: TRBJ1-1; clone_size: NA; d_call: NA; cdr3_nt: TGTGCCAGCAGCGGGGGCGTGGGAACTGAAGCTTTCTTT; cdr3_aa: CASSGGVGTEAFF
v_call: TRBV5-1; j_call: TRBJ1-1; clone_size: once; d_call: NA; cdr3_nt: TGCGCCAGCAGCCCTAAGCACTCAGGGTTCTCCGAAGCTTTCTTT; cdr3_aa: CASSPKHSGFSEAFF
v_call: TRBV4-1; j_call: TRBJ1-5; clone_size: NA; d_call: NA; cdr3_nt: TGCGCCAGCAGCCAAAGTTCGGGGGGGGATCGGAGCAATCAGCCCCAGCATTTT; cdr3_aa: CASSQSSGGDRSNQPQHF
v_call: TRBV5-6; j_call: TRBJ1-1; clone_size: NA; d_call: NA; cdr3_nt: TGTGCCAGCAGCCCTCCCAGGGCCATGAACACTGAAGCTTTCTTT; cdr3_aa: CASSPPRAMNTEAFF
v_call: TRBV5-1; j_call: TRBJ2-2; clone_size: once; d_call: TRBD1; cdr3_nt: TGCGCCAGCAGCTTAGGGGGCGCGGGCACCGGGGAGCTGTTTTTT; cdr3_aa: CASSLGGAGTGELFF
v_call: TRBV5-1; j_call: TRBJ1-5; clone_size: NA; d_call: NA; cdr3_nt: TGCGCCAGCAGCTTCGCGGGGTATAGCAATCAGCCCCAGCATTTT; cdr3_aa: CASSFAGYSNQPQHF
v_call: TRBV7-9; j_call: TRBJ2-7; clone_size: NA; d_call: TRBD2; cdr3_nt: TGTGCCAGCAGCCCTAGCGGATTCTCCTACGAGCAGTACTTC; cdr3_aa: CASSPSGFSYEQYF
v_call: TRBV28; j_call: TRBJ2-4; clone_size: few; d_call: TRBD1; cdr3_nt: TGTGCCAGCAGTGGGCCAGGGGGCGCGGGGAACATTCAGTACTTC; cdr3_aa: CASSGPGGAGNIQYF
v_call: TRBV27; j_call: TRBJ2-2; clone_size: NA; d_call: NA; cdr3_nt: TGTGCCAGCAGCCCTCTAGTCAGAGGGACCGGGGAGCTGTTTTTT; cdr3_aa: CASSPLVRGTGELFF
v_call: TRBV4-1; j_call: TRBJ1-1; clone_size: NA; d_call: NA; cdr3_nt: TGCGCCAGCAGCCAAGGGTTTGGAGGTATGTGGAACACTGAAGCTTTCTTT; cdr3_aa: CASSQGFGGMWNTEAFF
v_call: TRBV5-1; j_call: TRBJ2-1; clone_size: NA; d_call: TRBD2; cdr3_nt: TGCGCCAGCAGCAACGGACTAGCGGGAAGTTACAATGAGCAGTTCTTC; cdr3_aa: CASSNGLAGSYNEQFF
v_call: TRBV6-1; j_call: TRBJ2-1; clone_size: NA; d_call: NA; cdr3_nt: TGTGCCAGCAGTGAAGCGGGGAGAACGGGCAATGAGCAGTTCTTC; cdr3_aa: CASSEAGRTGNEQFF
v_call: TRBV28; j_call: TRBJ1-4; clone_size: NA; d_call: TRBD1; cdr3_nt: TGTGCCAGCAGGCTTACAGGGGTAACTAATGAAAAACTGTTTTTT; cdr3_aa: CASRLTGVTNEKLFF
v_call: TRBV15; j_call: TRBJ2-5; clone_size: NA; d_call: NA; cdr3_nt: TGTGCCACCAGCCCCCGGCGGATCCAAGAGACCCAGTACTTC; cdr3_aa: CATSPRRIQETQYF
v_call: TRBV29-1; j_call: TRBJ2-2; clone_size: NA; d_call: TRBD1; cdr3_nt: TGCAGCGTCGGGACAGGGGCCACCGGGGAGCTGTTTTTT; cdr3_aa: CSVGTGATGELFF
v_call: TRBV28; j_call: TRBJ1-2; clone_size: NA; d_call: TRBD1; cdr3_nt: TGTGCCAGCAGTCCCCAGGGGACAGACCACACTACAATCTATGACGGGGTGGGCTACACCTTC; cdr3_aa: CASSPQGTDHTTIYDGVGYTF
v_call: TRBV5-4; j_call: TRBJ2-7; clone_size: NA; d_call: TRBD1; cdr3_nt: TGTGCCAGCAGCCTAGGGACAGGGGATTTCTACGAGCAGTACTTC; cdr3_aa: CASSLGTGDFYEQYF
v_call: TRBV11-2; j_call: TRBJ2-1; clone_size: once; d_call: TRBD2; cdr3_nt: TGTGCCAGCAGCCGACTAGCGGGAGATCTCGGCAATGAGCAGTTCTTC; cdr3_aa: CASSRLAGDLGNEQFF